The 21 T cell receptor beta chains reported below all come from one sample, sequenced in a study of cytomegalovirus exposure and HLA in healthy donors. The assay was immunoSEQ multiplex PCR, and TCRdb's table has in-frame clones only and misses some. The table records about 220,000 clones, roughly 88% of them present only once. The sequenced sample was PBMCs. The receptors originated from a woman aged 25 to 39 in good health and CMV-seropositive.

The table lists this clone with a count of one. CDR3 bases: TGTGCCAGCAGCGGCCCAAGGGGCGCCCCTACCTACAATGAGCAGTTCTTC. This sequence encodes CASSGPRGAPTYNEQFF. J is TRBJ2-1 and V is TRBV9; maybe TRBD1 (5 bases). V lost 3 bases to trimming and J lost 2 bases, with 18 bases between them. CDR1 and CDR2 from the germline V gene are SGDLS and YYNGEE. This CDR3 is 17 amino acids long.

The V gene is TRBV11-2, the J gene TRBJ2-1; no firm D call. Between the trimmed V and J ends, which lost 2 bases and 7 bases, there was a span of 15 bases. This CDR3 comprises 15 residues. The germline gives CDR1 SGHAT, CDR2 FQNNGV. The CDR3 DNA follows: TGTGCCAGCAGCTTAAACACGGCCGCGAAAAATGAGCAGTTCTTC. Translation: CASSLNTAAKNEQFF.

The rearrangement links TRBV2 to TRBJ2-1, with 9 bases that match TRBD2. CDR3 size: 15 residues. Unmatched junction bases numbered 7, after V lost 5 bases and J lost 5 bases. Looked up from germline, CDR1 is SNHLY and CDR2 is FYNNEI. CDR3 nucleotides: TGTGCCAGCAGTTCCCTAGCGGGGATTAACAATGAGCAGTTCTTC. The encoded protein is CASSSLAGINNEQFF.

The chain uses TRBV4-1 and TRBJ1-2; 7 positions agree with TRBD1. Per the germline V gene, CDR1 is MGHRA and CDR2 is YSYEKL. This CDR3 contains 15 residues. V lost 7 bases, J lost 4 bases, and 12 bases stayed unmatched. DNA for the CDR3: TGCGCCAGCACCCAGCACCAGGGGGACCGCTATGGCTACACCTTC. It codes for CASTQHQGDRYGYTF.

The chain employs TRBV6-1 and TRBJ1-2, with a tentative D call TRBD1 (6 bases). Trimming left V 5 bases short and J 5 bases short, with 18 bases between. Germline V gene lookup returns CDR1 MNHNS and CDR2 SASEGT. The CDR3 spans 15 residues. Here the CDR3 DNA reads TGTGCCAGCAGTCTACACAGGGACTGGCGATATGGCTACACCTTC. This gives the protein CASSLHRDWRYGYTF.

V gene TRBV28 combines with J gene TRBJ2-7; possible D gene TRBD1, 7 bases. With 5 bases removed from V and 0 bases from J, the gap between germline ends came to 17 bases. Germline V lookup: CDR1 MDHEN, CDR2 SYDVKM. The CDR3 runs 16 residues. The CDR3 DNA reads as TGTGCCAGCAGTCTGCGGGACAGTTCCCGCTCCTACGAGCAGTACTTC. Translated, it gives CASSLRDSSRSYEQYF.

The chain couples TRBV29-1 to TRBJ2-2; the D is unclear. Germline V CDR1 and CDR2: SQVTM, ANQGSEA. Trimming pared 0 bases from V and 5 bases from J, leaving 7 bases between. The CDR3 is 13 residues long. As DNA, the CDR3 is TGCAGCGTTGAAGATCTAGGGACCGGGGAGCTGTTTTTT. This gives the protein CSVEDLGTGELFF.

The genes are TRBV6-5 and TRBJ1-2; TRBD1 might be the D (5 bases). The ends were cut back, 0 bases at V and 4 bases at J, with 15 bases in the middle. This CDR3 region has 16 residues. Germline assignment: CDR1 MNHEY and CDR2 SVGAGI. The CDR3 sequence: CASSYSGEGLVYGYTF. DNA for the CDR3: TGTGCCAGCAGTTACTCCGGAGAGGGGCTGGTCTATGGCTACACCTTC.

V usage is TRBV7-9 and J usage is TRBJ1-2, with D possibly TRBD1 on 6 matching bases. With 4 bases removed from V and 5 bases from J, the gap between germline ends came to 17 bases. The CDR3 length is 15 residues. Germline values: CDR1 SEHNR, CDR2 FQNEAQ (reference sequence). DNA of the CDR3: TGTGCCAGCAGCTCCCCGGGACACGATTTTTATGGCTACACCTTC. Amino acids: CASSSPGHDFYGYTF.

The genes are TRBV25-1 and TRBJ2-7; TRBD1 is a possible D gene (6 bases). V was trimmed by 4 bases and J by 1 base, leaving 17 bases between them. The CDR3 is 16 residues long. Germline assignment: CDR1 MGHDK and CDR2 SYGVNS. The CDR3 spells CASSVQGISRSYEQYF. In DNA, the CDR3 is TGTGCCAGCAGTGTACAGGGAATTTCGAGGTCCTACGAGCAGTACTTC.

This clone is a singleton in its sample. The chain employs TRBV19 and TRBJ1-2, with TRBD1 as a possible D gene (5 bases). Germline CDR1 is LNHDA and CDR2 is SQIVND (reference sequence). The V and J ends lost 4 bases and 6 bases respectively, with 21 bases between them. This CDR3 contains 16 residues. Written as DNA, the CDR3 is TGTGCCAGTAGTAGGATTAGGGCCGGGACCGCACATGGCTACACCTTC. Translated, it gives CASSRIRAGTAHGYTF. The full variable domain, its missing parts supplied by reference TRBV19 and TRBJ1-2, is DGGITQSPKYLFRKEGQNVTLSCEQNLNHDAMYWYRQDPGQGLRLIYYSQIVNDFQKGDIAEGYSVSREKKESFPLTVTSAQKNPTAFYLCASSRIRAGTAHGYTFGSGTRLTVV.

The chain links TRBV29-1 to TRBJ2-3, with no clear D. With 5 bases removed from V and 0 bases from J, the gap between germline ends came to 6 bases. The CDR3 runs 12 residues. In germline, CDR1 is SQVTM, CDR2 ANQGSEA. CDR3 amino acids: CSVLTSTDTQYF. The CDR3 nucleotides are TGCAGCGTTCTGACTAGCACAGATACGCAGTATTTT.

The J gene is TRBJ2-7, the V gene TRBV15; D gene ambiguous. This CDR3 has 15 amino acids. V was shortened by 0 bases and J by 0 bases, with 9 bases between the two germline ends. Germline CDR1 LNHNV, CDR2 YYDKDF (reference sequence). CDR3 in amino acids: CATSREGLSSYEQYF. In DNA form, the CDR3 reads TGTGCCACCAGCAGAGAAGGGCTCAGCTCCTACGAGCAGTACTTC.

This clone was counted a single time. The V gene is TRBV6-5, the J gene TRBJ2-7; D could derive from TRBD1 or TRBD2 (5 bases each). This CDR3 region has 12 residues. Germline CDR1 and CDR2: MNHEY and SVGAGI. Trimming took 9 bases from V and 6 from J, leaving 15 bases between them. The CDR3 loop is CASRDANTEQYF. The CDR3 region has the DNA TGTGCCAGTCGGGACGCAAACACCGAGCAGTACTTC.

A note on this clone: Other nucleotide sequences in the sample specify the same CDR3. The chain uses TRBV27 and TRBJ2-1; D may be TRBD2 (6 bases). V lost 5 bases and J lost 0, with 8 bases in between. Germline V gene data show CDR1 as MNHEY and CDR2 as SMNVEV (reference sequence). The CDR3 spans 14 residues. The CDR3 here is CASSDGSSYNEQFF. The CDR3 region has the DNA TGTGCCAGCAGTGACGGGAGCTCCTACAATGAGCAGTTCTTC.

This rearrangement joins TRBV2 to TRBJ2-1; TRBD1 aligns across 11 bases. The J segment lost 4 bases and the V segment lost 9 bases, leaving 26 bases of the junction unmatched. The CDR3 totals 21 residues. Looked up from germline, CDR1 is SNHLY and CDR2 is FYNNEI. Here the CDR3 reads CASFTLPPGQGVTGGYNEQFF. The CDR3 nucleotides are TGTGCCAGTTTTACACTTCCTCCGGGACAGGGGGTAACGGGAGGATACAATGAGCAGTTCTTC.

This chain joins TRBV6-6 and TRBJ2-7; 7 bases are shared with TRBD2. The germline gives CDR1 MNHNY, CDR2 SVGAGI (reference sequence). The CDR3 runs 15 residues. V shed 0 bases and J 4 bases; nucleotides not matched to a gene: 6. This CDR3 is CASSYSTLAAYEQYF. The DNA of the CDR3 is TGTGCCAGCAGTTACTCGACCCTAGCGGCATACGAGCAGTACTTC.

The chain joins TRBV14 to TRBJ1-1; no definite D call. Trimming stripped 4 bases from V and 6 bases from J, with 15 bases between. Germline loops: CDR1 SGHDN, CDR2 FVKESK. This CDR3 has 14 residues. In nucleotides, the CDR3 is TGTGCCAGCAGCCGGATTACAATTGGAGCTGAAGCTTTCTTT. This translates into CASSRITIGAEAFF.

V is TRBV28 and J is TRBJ1-1; possibly TRBD1 for D (6 bases). The CDR3 extends over 14 amino acids. V lost 4 bases and J 1 base, leaving 10 bases between the germline ends. CDR1 and CDR2 from the germline V gene are MDHEN and SYDVKM. The CDR3 DNA reads TGTGCCAGCAGTTCAGGGGCAGCGAACACTGAAGCTTTCTTT. This codes for CASSSGAANTEAFF.

This rearrangement joins TRBV5-1 to TRBJ2-1, with a possible D match to TRBD1 (5 bases). This CDR3 has 15 amino acids. Germline V gives CDR1 SGHRS, CDR2 YFSETQ. V was pared by 0 bases and J by 9 bases, with 16 bases between. The CDR3 DNA reads TGCGCCAGCAGCTTGGAGGGGTTTAGTCAGGGTGAGCAGTTCTTC. Protein: CASSLEGFSQGEQFF. The full variable domain, completed using reference TRBV5-1 and TRBJ2-1, is KAGVTQTPRYLIKTRGQQVTLSCSPISGHRSVSWYQQTPGQGLQFLFEYFSETQRNKGNFPGRFSGRQFSNSRSEMNVSTLELGDSALYLCASSLEGFSQGEQFFGPGTRLTVL.

The chain is built from TRBV7-9 and TRBJ2-5, with D unclear. V dropped 5 bases and J dropped 5 bases, with 3 bases sitting between them. The CDR3 is made up of 10 amino acids. From germline, CDR1 is SEHNR and CDR2 FQNEAQ (reference sequence). CDR3 coding DNA: TGTGCCAGCAGCGGGGAGACCCAGTACTTC. Protein product: CASSGETQYF.